The rows below give T cell receptor beta chains drawn from one sample of a study of early T cells in non-severe SARS-CoV-2 infection. TCRdb re-analysed the 5' RACE reads in MiXCR, keeping a single row per CDR3 protein. The sample includes approximately 35,000 distinct CDR3 sequences, around 7% of them seen just once. The sample here was whole blood, taken at baseline. The receptors stem from an adult who was a healthcare worker with PCR-confirmed SARS-CoV-2 infection or an uninfected control (not recorded which). Both conserved end residues are part of each CDR3. Fields, in order: D gene, clone size, V gene, J gene, CDR3 DNA, CDR3 protein. The D gene is left open where the match is weak. Some rows mark clone size as missing; the rest say once, few, many or name a class of expanded clone.

>NA|few|TRBV7-6|TRBJ2-5
TGTGCCAGCAGCTTCTCGCAGGGTAGACAAGAGACCCAGTACTTC
CASSFSQGRQETQYF
>TRBD1|many|TRBV28|TRBJ2-6
TGTGCCAGCAGTCGCGGACAGGGATCCTCTGGGGCCAACGTCCTGACTTTC
CASSRGQGSSGANVLTF
>NA|NA|TRBV30|TRBJ1-6
TGTGCCTGGAGTGTGGCGAGCTCCTATAATTCACCCCTCCACTTT
CAWSVASSYNSPLHF
>NA|NA|TRBV7-3|TRBJ2-3
TGTGCCAGCAGCTTAAGGCAGGCCACAGATACGCAGTATTTT
CASSLRQATDTQYF
>NA|many|TRBV10-3|TRBJ2-7
TGTGCCATCAGTGAGTCTAACTACGAGCAGTACTTC
CAISESNYEQYF
>NA|NA|TRBV7-9|TRBJ2-5
TGTGCCAGCAGCTTAGCGGGACAAAGGGAGACCCAGTACTTC
CASSLAGQRETQYF
>TRBD1|few|TRBV10-2|TRBJ2-5
TGCGCCAGCAGTCCGTTGTGGGACGGGACAGCGACCCTAACTAGGACCCAGTACTTC
CASSPLWDGTATLTRTQYF
>TRBD2|NA|TRBV9|TRBJ2-7
TGTGCCAGCAGCCCCCCGGGGCTAGCGGGCTCCTACGAGCAGTACTTC
CASSPPGLAGSYEQYF
>TRBD2|many|TRBV5-6|TRBJ2-1
TGTGCCAGCAGCCCCGACGGGGGGGGCGATGAGCAGTTCTTC
CASSPDGGGDEQFF
>TRBD1|many|TRBV6-2/TRBV6-3|TRBJ2-1
TGTGCCAGCAACGGCGGATTAGGGACAGAATACAATGAGCAGTTCTTC
CASNGGLGTEYNEQFF
>NA|few|TRBV7-9|TRBJ2-1
TGTGCCAGCAGCTTATTAGGGGGTGAGCAGTTCTTC
CASSLLGGEQFF
>TRBD2|many|TRBV6-5|TRBJ2-1
TGTGCCAGCAGGCAGACTAGCGGGAGGATGGCGCAGTTCTTC
CASRQTSGRMAQFF
>TRBD1|many|TRBV6-5|TRBJ1-5
TGTGCCAGCAGCCCAACGGGACAGGGGAGTCAGCCCCAGCATTTT
CASSPTGQGSQPQHF
>NA|many|TRBV10-3|TRBJ2-1
TGTGCCATCAGTGAGGAGAGTGGGGGCGCGGTGTACAATGAGCAGTTCTTC
CAISEESGGAVYNEQFF
>TRBD2|few|TRBV7-2|TRBJ2-3
TGTGCCAGCAGCCCCATGCTAGCGGGAGGCCGGGATACGCAGTATTTT
CASSPMLAGGRDTQYF
>TRBD1|NA|TRBV6-6|TRBJ1-1
TGTGCCAGCAGCCCTATCGGACAGGGAAAGGGCACTGAAGCTTTCTTT
CASSPIGQGKGTEAFF
>TRBD2|few|TRBV7-2|TRBJ2-3
TGTGCCAGCAGCTTAGCGGGACTAGCGGGAGGGCCGACAGATACGCAGTATTTT
CASSLAGLAGGPTDTQYF
>NA|many|TRBV20-1|TRBJ2-3
TGCAGTGCTAGAGACCCGGGGGCCACAGATACGCAGTATTTT
CSARDPGATDTQYF
>TRBD1|few|TRBV6-5|TRBJ1-5
TGTGCCAGCAGGTCCTGGGGGACAGATAGCAATCAGCCCCAGCATTTT
CASRSWGTDSNQPQHF
>TRBD1|NA|TRBV30|TRBJ1-4
TGTGCCTGGAGGGCCGGGACAGGGCGGGAAAAACTGTTTTTT
CAWRAGTGREKLFF
>NA|many|TRBV29-1|TRBJ2-1
TGCAGCGCCGGCCCAACGGAGGGCGTAAGTAATGAGCAGTTCTTC
CSAGPTEGVSNEQFF
>NA|many|TRBV28|TRBJ2-3
TGTGCCAGCAGCTCGGGACCGGGCGACCCCACAGATACGCAGTATTTT
CASSSGPGDPTDTQYF
>NA|many|TRBV7-9|TRBJ2-1
TGTGCCAGCGGATCGAGAAGCTCCTACAATGAGCAGTTCTTC
CASGSRSSYNEQFF
>NA|NA|TRBV6-2/TRBV6-3|TRBJ2-7
TGTGCCAGCAGCCGGACTAAATCCTTCTCCTACGAGCAGTACTTC
CASSRTKSFSYEQYF